The present TCR beta chain was sequenced within a study of Graves' ophthalmopathy and Graves' hyperthyroidism. Symptoms, serum thyroxine and TRAb, thyroid ultrasound, and orbital computed tomography formed the diagnostic basis. As the starting material, 10 ml of fresh peripheral blood yielded the PBMCs. This clonotype was seen more than once but under ten times. Amplification from RNA transcripts yielded the TCR beta CDR3 regions. First-round RT-PCR relied on HTBI primers, and a second-round multiplex PCR came next. TCRdb fed the multiplex PCR reads into MiXCR, producing one record per CDR3 protein. The data hold more than 300,000 distinct CDR3 sequences, with roughly 15% observed a single time. Germline-derived CDR1 and CDR2 are LNHDA and SQIVND (reference sequence). The length of the CDR3 is 17 residues. V lost 4 bases to trimming and J lost 2 bases; unmatched junction nucleotides: 7.

This TCR was sampled from a woman in her late teens or twenties with stable Graves' hyperthyroidism. The sequenced sample was peripheral blood. The V and J genes are TRBV19 and TRBJ2-5, with 13 bases aligning to TRBD2. The CDR3 sequence: CASSRGLAGHFQETQYF. In nucleotides, the CDR3 is TGTGCCAGTAGTAGGGGACTAGCGGGGCACTTTCAAGAGACCCAGTACTTC.